The 30 T cell receptor beta chains in this list originate from one sample, sequenced in a study of graft-versus-host responses after intestinal transplantation. Sequencing used immunoSEQ multiplex PCR; TCRdb keeps in-frame clones, though not all of them. The sample records around 39,000 clones, nearly 90% being singletons. The material was PBMCs, obtained less than 280 days after transplant. The origin of the receptors is a human patient who received an intestinal transplant, so some T cells may come from the graft donor.

This clone appeared a few times. The V call is TRBV6-6, the J call TRBJ1-3; D remains ambiguous. The germline CDR1 and CDR2 sequences are MNHNY and SVGAGI (reference sequence). With 2 bases removed from V and 0 bases from J, the gap between germline ends came to 8 bases. This CDR3 has 15 amino acids. The CDR3 DNA is TGTGCCAGCAGTTACCTGGCGAACTCTGGAAACACCATATATTTT. It is translated as CASSYLANSGNTIYF.

The chain uses TRBV6-4 and TRBJ1-4; tentative D call: TRBD1 (5 bases). Between the trimmed V and J ends, which lost 7 bases and 7 bases, there was a span of 19 bases. There are 15 residues in the CDR3. Germline CDR1 MRHNA, CDR2 SNTAGT. DNA of the CDR3: TGTGCCAGCAAACACCCTGAAACAGGCGCTGAAAAACTGTTTTTT. Residues: CASKHPETGAEKLFF.

The chain carries TRBV25-1 and TRBJ1-4; possible D gene TRBD1, 6 bases. Germline values: CDR1 MGHDK, CDR2 SYGVNS. CDR3 length equals 16 residues. Trimming cost V 8 bases and J 2 bases, with 18 bases left between them. In DNA form, the CDR3 reads TGTGCCAGCGCCCAAAATACAGGGATGACTAATGAAAAACTGTTTTTT. This codes for CASAQNTGMTNEKLFF.

This chain connects TRBV19 to TRBJ2-2, with D unresolved. Trimming removed 0 bases from V and 2 bases from J, with 10 bases in between. The CDR3 sequence is 16 residues long. Germline CDR1 is LNHDA and CDR2 is SQIVND (reference sequence). The DNA for the CDR3 is TGTGCCAGTAGTATAGATTGGGGATCTAACACCGGGGAGCTGTTTTTT. Translation gives CASSIDWGSNTGELFF.

The chain carries TRBV18 and TRBJ1-2; D ambiguous. Deletions cut 4 bases from V and 5 bases from J, with 17 bases between. Per the germline V gene, CDR1 is KGHSH and CDR2 is LQKENI. The CDR3 loop spans 15 amino acids. CDR3 in amino acids: CASSHLPGGRYGYTF. The CDR3 coding sequence is TGTGCCAGCTCACACCTCCCCGGAGGGCGATATGGCTACACCTTC. Filled out from reference TRBV18 and TRBJ1-2, the complete variable domain reads NAGVMQNPRHLVRRRGQEARLRCSPMKGHSHVYWYRQLPEEGLKFMVYLQKENIIDESGMPKERFSAEFPKEGPSILRIQQVVRGDSAAYFCASSHLPGGRYGYTFGSGTRLTVV.

The CDR3 DNA reads TGTGCCAGCAGGTCCGGGACGAGAAACTATGGCTACACCTTC. Amino acid sequence: CASRSGTRNYGYTF. The gene calls are TRBV6-5 and TRBJ1-2; tentatively, D is TRBD1 (5 bases). Germline lookup yields CDR1 MNHEY and CDR2 SVGAGI. The CDR3 consists of 14 residues. V lost 6 bases to trimming and J lost 2 bases, with 13 bases between them.

The table lists this clone with a count of one. The gene calls are TRBV4-1 and TRBJ1-3; D is possibly TRBD1 (5 bases). CDR3 length: 14 amino acids. CDR1 MGHRA and CDR2 YSYEKL come from the germline V gene. Trimming removed 5 bases at V and 2 bases at J, with 10 bases between. The CDR3, as DNA: TGCGCCAGCAGCTCTCAGGGCGCTGGAAACACCATATATTTT. This sequence encodes CASSSQGAGNTIYF.

The genes are TRBV6-4 and TRBJ2-3; 8 positions match TRBD2. This CDR3 spans 14 amino acids. Germline values: CDR1 MRHNA, CDR2 SNTAGT. V dropped 3 bases and J dropped 1; count of bases not matched to a gene: 0. CDR3 sequence reads: CASSERGGTDTQYF. The CDR3 bases are TGTGCCAGCAGTGAGCGGGGGGGCACAGATACGCAGTATTTT.

The chain is built from TRBV9 and TRBJ1-6; TRBD1 might be the D (5 bases). V shed 4 bases and J shed 5 bases, with 13 bases lying between them. Germline V CDR1 and CDR2: SGDLS, YYNGEE. The CDR3 runs to 15 residues. The CDR3 protein is CASSTGGLDNSPLHF. The CDR3 DNA reads as TGTGCCAGCAGCACCGGGGGTCTAGATAATTCACCCCTCCACTTT.

The chain carries TRBV5-5 and TRBJ2-3; D uncertain. This CDR3 comprises 16 residues. Trimming stripped 4 bases from V and 2 bases from J, with 17 bases between. From germline, CDR1 is SGHKS and CDR2 YYEKEE (reference sequence). Written as DNA, the CDR3 is TGTGCCAGCAGCCTGGAGCAGGTGAAGAACACAGATACGCAGTATTTT. This translates into CASSLEQVKNTDTQYF.

The V call is TRBV19, the J call TRBJ2-1; D may be TRBD2 (6 bases). The CDR3 runs 14 residues. Germline CDR1 and CDR2: LNHDA and SQIVND (reference sequence). V lost 5 bases to trimming and J lost 2 bases, with 10 bases between them. DNA for the CDR3: TGTGCCAGTAGTTGGGGGGTCCCCTACAATGAGCAGTTCTTC. Residues: CASSWGVPYNEQFF.

To note about this clone: An end of the junction differs from the germline gene, which may be a read error. The J gene is TRBJ2-7, the V gene TRBV11-3; no reliable D call. The CDR3 covers 13 residues. The V gene's germline CDR1 is SGHNT and CDR2 YENEEA. CDR3 coding DNA: TGTGCCAGCAGCCCCCTAGGTACCTACGGGCAGTACTTC. Translation: CASSPLGTYGQYF.

This rearrangement joins TRBV5-1 to TRBJ1-4; TRBD1 aligns across 8 bases. The V gene's germline CDR1 is SGHRS and CDR2 YFSETQ. V lost 3 bases to trimming and J lost 8 bases; unmatched junction nucleotides: 6. The CDR3 is 14 residues long. The CDR3 reads CASSSGTGHEKLFF. DNA of the CDR3: TGCGCCAGCAGCTCCGGGACAGGTCACGAAAAACTGTTTTTT. Together with reference TRBV5-1 and TRBJ1-4, the CDR3 gives the full variable domain: KAGVTQTPRYLIKTRGQQVTLSCSPISGHRSVSWYQQTPGQGLQFLFEYFSETQRNKGNFPGRFSGRQFSNSRSEMNVSTLELGDSALYLCASSSGTGHEKLFFGSGTQLSVL.

The V call is TRBV4-2, the J call TRBJ2-1; 9 nucleotides agree with TRBD2. The CDR3 has 16 residues. Trimming took 4 bases from V and 9 from J; bases not matched to a gene: 13. Germline CDR1 LGHNA, CDR2 YNFKEQ. For the CDR3, the DNA is TGTGCCAGCAGCCCAACGGGGCGGGGGGGCGTTTCTGAGCAGTTCTTC. Translated, it gives CASSPTGRGGVSEQFF.

The gene calls are TRBV9 and TRBJ2-1; D ambiguous. The CDR3 is 14 amino acids. From germline, CDR1 is SGDLS and CDR2 YYNGEE. The V gene lost 3 bases and the J gene lost 0 bases, with 7 bases spanning the gap. DNA for the CDR3: TGTGCCAGCAGCGACTCCCGCTCCTACAATGAGCAGTTCTTC. Its translation: CASSDSRSYNEQFF.

The V call is TRBV7-7, the J call TRBJ2-5; D may be TRBD2 (6 bases). Per the germline V gene, CDR1 is SSHAT and CDR2 is FNYEAQ (reference sequence). Trimming cost V 5 bases and J 1 base, with 8 bases left between them. This CDR3 spans 13 amino acids. The chain's CDR3 is CASSPLAQETQYF. DNA of the CDR3: TGTGCCAGCAGCCCACTAGCCCAAGAGACCCAGTACTTC.

The genes are TRBV27 and TRBJ2-5; D unclear. Germline lookup yields CDR1 MNHEY and CDR2 SMNVEV (reference sequence). Trimming took off 4 bases at V and 0 bases at J, with 9 bases between the two ends. The CDR3 sequence is 14 residues long. The CDR3 region has the DNA TGTGCCAGCAGTTCTTCCTCGTACCAAGAGACCCAGTACTTC. This gives the protein CASSSSSYQETQYF.

This clone was detected a few times. The genes are TRBV21-1 and TRBJ1-5. TRBV21-1 represents a pseudogene. The CDR3 length is 13 residues. The CDR3 sequence: CASSPMGDQPQHF. CDR3 nucleotides: TGTGCCAGCAGCCCAATGGGGGATCAGCCCCAGCATTTT.

The chain uses TRBV6-1 and TRBJ1-3, with D uncertain. Germline lookup yields CDR1 MNHNS and CDR2 SASEGT. This CDR3 is built from 14 residues. V was trimmed by 7 bases and J by 0 bases, leaving 10 bases between them. CDR3 amino acids: CASMEGLSGNTIYF. CDR3 nucleotides: TGTGCCAGCATGGAGGGCCTCTCTGGAAACACCATATATTTT.

The rearrangement uses TRBV5-4 and TRBJ2-5, with 8 bases identical to TRBD2. The junction had 3 bases not matched to a gene; V was cut back by 1 base and J by 1 base. The CDR3 has 15 amino acids. The germline gives CDR1 SGHNT, CDR2 YYREEE (reference sequence). The CDR3 region has the DNA TGTGCCAGCAGCTTGTCCAGCGGGGGCCAAGAGACCCAGTACTTC. Translated, it gives CASSLSSGGQETQYF.

This chain uses TRBV2 with TRBJ2-7; D might be TRBD1 (6 bases). This CDR3 region has 18 residues. V was trimmed by 3 bases and J by 4 bases, leaving 25 bases between them. CDR1 SNHLY and CDR2 FYNNEI come from the germline V gene. CDR3 in DNA: TGTGCCAGCAGTGATCCCCGGGGCACAGGGTCAAATGGGTACGAGCAGTACTTC. It encodes CASSDPRGTGSNGYEQYF.

V and J are TRBV4-2 and TRBJ1-1; 7 bases agree with TRBD1. Per the germline V gene, CDR1 is LGHNA and CDR2 is YNFKEQ. The CDR3 is made up of 15 amino acids. With V trimmed by 4 bases and J by 1 base, 6 bases remained unmatched. In DNA, the CDR3 is TGTGCCAGCAGCCCACGACAGGGCCAGAACACTGAAGCTTTCTTT. It codes for CASSPRQGQNTEAFF.

Only a few counts were recorded for this clone. The J gene is TRBJ2-5, the V gene TRBV5-1, with 13 bases lining up with TRBD2. The trim removed 0 bases at V and 2 bases at J, leaving 7 bases unmatched. The CDR3 has 18 amino acids. Per germline, CDR1 SGHRS and CDR2 YFSETQ. The CDR3 bases are TGCGCCAGCAGCTTGGGGAGACTAGCGGGGGGTTTACAAGAGACCCAGTACTTC. This codes for CASSLGRLAGGLQETQYF.

This chain connects TRBV4-1 to TRBJ2-5; no clear D. Trimming cost V 1 base and J 4 bases, with 16 bases left between them. The germline gives CDR1 MGHRA, CDR2 YSYEKL. The CDR3 spans 16 residues. CDR3 sequence reads: CASSQGLQPVTETQYF. The CDR3 region has the DNA TGCGCCAGCAGCCAAGGATTGCAGCCTGTTACAGAGACCCAGTACTTC.

This rearrangement joins TRBV6-1 to TRBJ1-2; unclear D gene. V was clipped by 6 bases and J by 2 bases, with 10 bases between them. The CDR3 totals 13 residues. CDR1 and CDR2 (germline): MNHNS, SASEGT. The CDR3 DNA sequence: TGTGCCAGCAGAGACCGGGAAAACTATGGCTACACCTTC. This codes for CASRDRENYGYTF.

The chain combines TRBV2 with TRBJ2-1; D is unclear. This CDR3 has 12 amino acids. The germline V gene encodes CDR1 SNHLY and CDR2 FYNNEI. Between the trimmed V and J ends, which lost 10 bases and 0 bases, there was a span of 7 bases. CDR3 residues: CAIPSSYNEQFF. DNA for the CDR3: TGTGCCATCCCGTCCTCCTACAATGAGCAGTTCTTC.

This clone was recorded once. The rearrangement joins TRBV9 to TRBJ1-2; D not certain. Germline CDR1 and CDR2: SGDLS and YYNGEE. V shed 0 bases and J shed 3 bases, with 18 bases lying between them. The CDR3 runs 17 residues. The CDR3 DNA reads TGTGCCAGCAGCGTAGGCCTGGGGAATATAGCGGACTATGGCTACACCTTC. Amino acids: CASSVGLGNIADYGYTF. The complete variable domain, with remaining parts taken from reference TRBV9 and TRBJ1-2, reads DSGVTQTPKHLITATGQRVTLRCSPRSGDLSVYWYQQSLDQGLQFLIQYYNGEERAKGNILERFSAQQFPDLHSELNLSSLELGDSALYFCASSVGLGNIADYGYTFGSGTRLTVV.

The chain employs TRBV5-1 and TRBJ1-3; D not certain. Trimming left V 0 bases short and J 2 bases short, with 3 bases between. Germline V gives CDR1 SGHRS, CDR2 YFSETQ. The CDR3 contains 13 residues. The CDR3 DNA follows: TGCGCCAGCAGCTTGGAACCTGGAAACACCATATATTTT. Translating gives CASSLEPGNTIYF.

The chain is built from TRBV9 and TRBJ2-3; D is unresolved. The CDR3 runs to 14 residues. CDR1 and CDR2 (germline): SGDLS, YYNGEE. Trimming cost V 0 bases and J 2 bases, with 7 bases left between them. This chain's CDR3 is CASSVGGYTDTQYF. The CDR3 DNA reads as TGTGCCAGCAGCGTAGGCGGATACACAGATACGCAGTATTTT. Full variable domain (rest looked up from reference TRBV9 and TRBJ2-3): DSGVTQTPKHLITATGQRVTLRCSPRSGDLSVYWYQQSLDQGLQFLIQYYNGEERAKGNILERFSAQQFPDLHSELNLSSLELGDSALYFCASSVGGYTDTQYFGPGTRLTVL.

This clone came up a few times. The chain links TRBV18 to TRBJ1-1; D may be TRBD1 (6 bases). The V gene's germline CDR1 is KGHSH and CDR2 LQKENI. The CDR3 is made up of 16 amino acids. With 0 bases removed from V and 0 bases from J, the gap between germline ends came to 11 bases. For the CDR3, the DNA is TGTGCCAGCTCACCACCGATAACAGGGATGAACACTGAAGCTTTCTTT. This codes for CASSPPITGMNTEAFF.